These T cell receptor beta chains were read from a single sample in a study of response to subunit inactivated influenza vaccine. TCRdb fed the RT-PCR reads into MiXCR, producing one record per CDR3 protein. The table shows about 520,000 distinct CDR3 sequences, with 6% to 9% occurring only once. The starting material was PBMCs from blood, obtained 23 to 25 months after vaccination. The receptors were sampled from a man aged 50 to 69 who received an inactivated influenza vaccine. CDR3s include the opening cysteine and the closing phenylalanine or tryptophan. D genes are given only for firm matches. Not all rows give a size; the values are once, few, many and, for expanded clones, a class.

>17|few|TRBJ1-1|TRBD1|TRBV7-2
CASSVPGQGYSVSEAFF
TGTGCCAGCAGCGTACCGGGACAGGGTTATTCTGTCTCTGAAGCTTTCTTT
>15|few|TRBJ2-1|.|TRBV29-1
CSVEDRAGRGNEQFF
TGCAGCGTTGAAGATCGGGCAGGGCGTGGGAATGAGCAGTTCTTC
>16|.|TRBJ2-7|.|TRBV7-9
CASSSTSAGADYEQYF
TGTGCCAGCAGCTCCACCTCGGCCGGGGCGGACTACGAGCAGTACTTC
>13|few|TRBJ1-4|.|TRBV25-1
CASSEGIHEKLFF
TGTGCCAGCAGTGAAGGGATCCATGAAAAACTGTTTTTT
>16|many|TRBJ1-2|TRBD1|TRBV18
CASSPMKGQGDYGYTF
TGTGCCAGCTCACCTATGAAAGGACAGGGAGACTATGGCTACACCTTC
>16|.|TRBJ2-7|TRBD1|TRBV7-8
CASSSSAAGGSYEQYF
TGTGCCAGCAGCTCCTCCGCGGCAGGGGGCTCCTACGAGCAGTACTTC
>13|.|TRBJ2-7|.|TRBV20-1
CSARVQSSYEQYF
TGCAGTGCTAGAGTGCAGAGCTCCTACGAGCAGTACTTC
>14|few|TRBJ2-7|.|TRBV4-1
CASSQESFSYEQYF
TGCGCCAGCAGCCAAGAAAGCTTTTCCTACGAGCAGTACTTC
>15|.|TRBJ2-2|TRBD2|TRBV27
CASSLAGGPAGELFF
TGTGCCAGCAGTTTAGCGGGAGGGCCGGCCGGGGAGCTGTTTTTT
>14|.|TRBJ2-6|.|TRBV6-1
CASRGSAGANVLTF
TGTGCCAGCAGGGGGTCGGCTGGGGCCAACGTCCTGACTTTC
>13|few|TRBJ2-1|.|TRBV20-1
CSAPIIGGVAQFF
TGCAGTGCTCCTATCATCGGTGGGGTGGCGCAGTTCTTC
>16|.|TRBJ2-1|TRBD1|TRBV24-1
CATSDAPGQGYNEQFF
TGTGCCACCAGTGATGCCCCGGGACAGGGTTACAATGAGCAGTTCTTC
>14|few|TRBJ2-7|.|TRBV21-1
CAVHRGGSIYEQYF
TGTGCCGTGCACCGCGGTGGGAGTATCTACGAGCAGTACTTC
>13|many|TRBJ2-5|.|TRBV5-1
CASSWGLAETQYF
TGCGCCAGCAGCTGGGGGCTAGCGGAGACCCAGTACTTC
>13|many|TRBJ2-1|TRBD1|TRBV7-2
CASSLIGGVEQFF
TGTGCCAGCAGCTTGATAGGGGGCGTTGAGCAGTTCTTC
>13|.|TRBJ2-2|.|TRBV24-1
CATSWGNTGELFF
TGTGCCACCAGTTGGGGTAACACCGGGGAGCTGTTTTTT
>18|few|TRBJ1-2|.|TRBV12-3/TRBV12-4
CASRSEVTRDTTLYGYTF
TGTGCCAGCAGAAGCGAAGTAACCCGGGACACTACCCTCTATGGCTACACCTTC
>18|.|TRBJ2-3|TRBD2|TRBV20-1
CSARTPPFTSGGGDTQYF
TGCAGTGCTAGAACACCCCCCTTTACTAGCGGGGGCGGAGATACGCAGTATTTT
>14|.|TRBJ2-4|.|TRBV18
CASSPADGRNIQYF
TGTGCCAGCTCACCGGCAGACGGTCGGAACATTCAGTACTTC
>15|.|TRBJ2-3|TRBD2|TRBV12-3/TRBV12-4
CASRASGGATDTQYF
TGTGCCAGCAGGGCTAGCGGGGGGGCCACAGATACGCAGTATTTT
>15|many|TRBJ2-5|.|TRBV12-3/TRBV12-4
CASSFSRGSGETQYF
TGTGCCAGCAGTTTTTCCCGCGGGTCGGGAGAGACCCAGTACTTC
>16|.|TRBJ1-6|.|TRBV3-1
CASSEDRLSYNSPLHF
TGTGCCAGCAGCGAGGACAGACTCTCCTATAATTCACCCCTCCACTTT
>13|.|TRBJ2-5|.|TRBV6-5
CASSYSIVETQYF
TGTGCCAGCAGTTACTCGATCGTCGAGACCCAGTACTTC
>18|few|TRBJ2-1|.|TRBV20-1
CSARDPFSRSGSYNEQFF
TGCAGTGCTAGGGACCCCTTCAGTCGGAGCGGCTCGTACAATGAGCAGTTCTTC
>12|few|TRBJ2-3|.|TRBV20-1
CSATDQTDTQYF
TGCAGTGCTACGGACCAAACAGATACGCAGTATTTT
>15|.|TRBJ2-5|.|TRBV3-1
CASSLTLLEFQTQYF
TGTGCCAGCAGCCTTACACTGCTAGAGTTCCAGACCCAGTACTTC
>15|few|TRBJ2-1|TRBD2|TRBV20-1
CSASGTSATYNEQFF
TGCAGTGCCTCCGGGACTAGCGCGACCTACAATGAGCAGTTCTTC
>13|many|TRBJ2-1|.|TRBV30
CAWSVRGLSEQFF
TGTGCCTGGAGTGTAAGGGGACTCAGTGAGCAGTTCTTC
>12|many|TRBJ2-5|.|TRBV20-1
CSAQIGWETQYF
TGCAGTGCTCAGATAGGATGGGAGACCCAGTACTTC
>16|many|TRBJ2-5|.|TRBV12-3/TRBV12-4
CASSFVLWRREETQYF
TGTGCCAGCAGTTTCGTGTTGTGGCGGCGGGAAGAGACCCAGTACTTC
>13|many|TRBJ2-3|.|TRBV6-1
CASLDPGRGTQYF
TGTGCCAGCCTAGACCCAGGGCGTGGAACGCAGTATTTT
>12|many|TRBJ1-2|.|TRBV6-5
CASSSGQAGYTF
TGTGCCAGCAGTTCTGGCCAAGCCGGCTACACCTTC
>18|few|TRBJ2-7|TRBD2|TRBV5-1
CASRSMGTSGSFNYEQYF
TGCGCCAGCAGGTCGATGGGGACTAGCGGGAGCTTCAACTACGAGCAGTACTTC
>15|.|TRBJ2-5|.|TRBV7-9
CASSLLRTEQETQYF
TGTGCCAGCAGCTTACTAAGGACGGAGCAAGAGACCCAGTACTTC
>15|many|TRBJ1-4|.|TRBV9
CASSVEPTGNEKLFF
TGTGCCAGCAGCGTAGAACCTACGGGTAATGAAAAACTGTTTTTT